Below, one T cell receptor (beta chain) is given with its context. The record originates from a study of blood T cell repertoires in COVID-19. On the study more broadly: In each case, the material was cDNA or gDNA derived from T cells, B-cell-depleted T cells, or PBMCs.

Data came from immunoSEQ multiplex PCR; TCRdb stores just in-frame clones and leaves some out. The sample yields approximately 400,000 clones, roughly 86% seen once. Germline V gene data show CDR1 as LNHNV and CDR2 as YYDKDF (reference sequence). This CDR3 has 16 residues. The V end lost 0 bases, the J end lost 3 bases, and 11 bases lay between the germline ends. Sequenced sample: peripheral blood. The receptor's source is a human donor with acute or convalescent COVID-19. The donor label of this sample is uncertain. V gene TRBV15 combines with J gene TRBJ2-2; D possibly corresponds to TRBD1 (6 bases). The CDR3 spells CATSRDTGPDTGELFF. As DNA, the CDR3 is TGTGCCACCAGCAGAGATACAGGGCCGGACACCGGGGAGCTGTTTTTT.